This T cell receptor (beta chain) was sequenced in a study of molecular identifiers for immune sequencing clone quantification. Study-wide results and caveats: Barcode sharing among identical TCR molecules could make large clones appear smaller. Clones exceeding 20 RNA copies carried over 98% of effector molecules but under 1% of naive-cell molecules.

A single record per CDR3 protein comes from TCRdb applying MiXCR to the PCR reads. Among 45,000 to 65,000 distinct CDR3 sequences, almost 25% were seen once, and the ten largest hold around 2%. Ten or more counts support this clonotype. Its antigen is unknown. It was from 20,000 to 1,000,000 sorted cells, with 10%, 30% or 50% RNA, that naive CD8 libraries came. The V and J ends lost 6 bases and 3 bases respectively, with 14 bases between them. The CDR3 is 15 amino acids. The germline CDR1 and CDR2 sequences are SGHTA and FQGNSA. This clonotype was sampled from a human donor in good health. Some libraries in this study had Jurkat cell RNA spiked in. J is TRBJ2-2 and V is TRBV7-2; D is possibly TRBD2 (5 bases). The sequenced sample was naive CD8+ T cells from blood, with Jurkat cell RNA spiked in. Stated subset: FACS-sorted CD8+CD4-CCR7+CD45RA+ naive T cells. CDR3 sequence reads: CASSPSPWDTGELFF. CDR3 nucleotide sequence: TGTGCCAGCAGTCCTAGCCCATGGGACACCGGGGAGCTGTTTTTT.